This entry lists 2 T cell receptor beta chains sequenced from one sample in a study of identical twins (dated by TCRdb to 2016 to 2017). Receptors were amplified or captured by 5' RACE. Sequencing was performed on an Illumina HiSeq 2000. TCRdb's own reprocessing of the public reads used fastp at Q25 and MiXCR and kept productive beta chains. Rows with a matching CDR3 protein are joined into one entry that keeps the most common DNA and genes. The sample profile shows over 500,000 distinct CDR3 sequences; under 25% of them were found once. The ten biggest clones cover around 0.91% of the sample. Separately, the same data were catalogued under a study of T cells expressing NK-cell markers.

Material for sequencing was CD4+ T cells sorted from blood. The origin of the receptors is a woman younger than 35 in good health.

The sample holds a few counts of this clonotype. The J gene is TRBJ2-3, the V gene TRBV6-5; D not certain. The CDR3 has 12 residues. CDR1 MNHEY and CDR2 SVGAGI come from the germline V gene. Trimming took off 11 bases at V and 6 bases at J, with 15 bases between the two ends. CDR3 DNA: TGTGCCTCGGGTCGAGATCGGGATACGCAGTATTTT. Protein: CASGRDRDTQYF.

The table lists this clonotype with many counts. The J gene is TRBJ2-7, the V gene TRBV10-3; D remains unclear. The CDR3 has 12 residues. V lost 2 bases and J 7 bases, leaving 9 bases between the germline ends. Germline-derived CDR1 and CDR2 are ENHRY and SYGVKD. In nucleotides, the CDR3 is TGTGCCATCAGTGAGCCCGGGTATGAGCAGTACTTC. Its protein product is CAISEPGYEQYF.